The 25 T cell receptor beta chains below were found in one sample sequenced in a study of identical twins. In TCRdb, the 5' RACE reads were re-called with MiXCR into one record per CDR3 protein. The repertoire holds about 700,000 distinct CDR3 sequences, with more than 6.5% as singletons. This sample was also put to use in a study of yellow fever vaccine responses in identical twins.

Sequencing input: PBMCs. These receptor sequences come from a woman in her late teens or twenties in good health.

In its sample, this clonotype was seen a few times. The chain carries TRBV27 and TRBJ2-4, with TRBD1 matching 9 bases. This CDR3 region has 17 residues. The germline V gene encodes CDR1 MNHEY and CDR2 SMNVEV (reference sequence). The trim removed 7 bases at V and 1 base at J, leaving 11 bases unmatched. In nucleotides, the CDR3 is TGTGCCAGCAAACTCGGGGGACAGGGTTCGGCCAAAAACATTCAGTACTTC. Translating it yields CASKLGGQGSAKNIQYF.

This clonotype was seen ten or more times. The V and J genes are TRBV28 and TRBJ2-3; no definite D call. The CDR3 length is 15 residues. Germline loops: CDR1 MDHEN, CDR2 SYDVKM. V was shortened by 3 bases and J by 8 bases, with 18 bases between the two germline ends. CDR3 coding DNA: TGTGCCAGCAGTTTCCAATGGGGAATCGAGATTACGCAGTATTTT. This sequence encodes CASSFQWGIEITQYF.

The rearrangement joins TRBV7-9 to TRBJ2-6; 7 nucleotides match TRBD2. Per germline, CDR1 SEHNR and CDR2 FQNEAQ (reference sequence). This CDR3 comprises 16 residues. V was pared by 4 bases and J by 0 bases, with 3 bases of the junction left unmatched. The CDR3 DNA reads as TGTGCCAGCAGCTGGCTAGCGGACTCTGGGGCCAACGTCCTGACTTTC. It encodes CASSWLADSGANVLTF.

The sample holds many counts of this clonotype. V is TRBV4-1 and J is TRBJ2-7, with D possibly being TRBD1 or TRBD2 (5 bases each). Germline V gene lookup returns CDR1 MGHRA and CDR2 YSYEKL. The CDR3 covers 13 residues. The V end was cut by 8 bases, the J end by 4 bases, with 15 bases between. CDR3 residues: CASAGTPLYEQYF. The CDR3 region has the DNA TGCGCCAGCGCAGGGACCCCCCTGTACGAGCAGTACTTC.

This clonotype was detected a few times. V gene TRBV15 combines with J gene TRBJ1-1; tentatively, D is TRBD1 (6 bases). The V end was cut by 3 bases, the J end by 4 bases, with 15 bases between. The germline CDR1 and CDR2 sequences are LNHNV and YYDKDF (reference sequence). The CDR3 is 15 amino acids. CDR3 sequence: CATSSRQGRFTEAFF. The DNA for the CDR3 is TGTGCCACCAGCAGTAGGCAGGGGCGTTTCACTGAAGCTTTCTTT. Full variable domain (missing parts from reference TRBV15 and TRBJ1-1): DAMVIQNPRYQVTQFGKPVTLSCSQTLNHNVMYWYQQKSSQAPKLLFHYYDKDFNNEADTPDNFQSRRPNTSFCFLDIRSPGLGDTAMYLCATSSRQGRFTEAFFGQGTRLTVV.

This clonotype was recorded a few times. The chain couples TRBV6-5 to TRBJ1-1, with TRBD1 identical over 7 bases. Per the germline V gene, CDR1 is MNHEY and CDR2 is SVGAGI. Trimming at V came to 4 bases and at J to 4 bases, leaving 15 bases not matched to a gene. The CDR3 spans 17 residues. The chain's CDR3 is CASSWEGPTGVGTEAFF. In nucleotides, the CDR3 is TGTGCCAGCAGTTGGGAGGGGCCTACAGGGGTTGGCACTGAAGCTTTCTTT.

The genes are TRBV15 and TRBJ2-2, with D possibly TRBD2 on 5 matching bases. Germline V CDR1 and CDR2: LNHNV, YYDKDF (reference sequence). The CDR3 has 14 residues. V lost 0 bases and J 6 bases, leaving 8 bases between the germline ends. CDR3 sequence reads: CATSRDGGSGELFF. Here the CDR3 DNA reads TGTGCCACCAGCAGAGATGGCGGGTCCGGGGAGCTGTTTTTT.

This clonotype appeared many times. The genes are TRBV12-3 or TRBV12-4 and TRBJ2-5, with D uncertain. V was pared by 3 bases and J by 0 bases, with 5 bases between. The CDR3 runs to 13 residues. The DNA for the CDR3 is TGTGCCAGCAGTTTTGACAACCAAGAGACCCAGTACTTC. Its protein is CASSFDNQETQYF.

This clonotype occurred many times. The gene calls are TRBV4-1 and TRBJ2-2; D ambiguous. The CDR3 is made up of 13 amino acids. Germline CDR1 and CDR2: MGHRA and YSYEKL. V gave up 1 base and J gave up 6 bases, with 6 bases separating them. For the CDR3, the DNA is TGCGCCAGCAGCCAAGTTGGGTCCGGGGAGCTGTTTTTT. As protein: CASSQVGSGELFF.

The V and J genes are TRBV14 and TRBJ2-7; 10 bases are a match to TRBD1. The V segment lost 6 bases and the J segment 6 bases; nucleotides outside the gene matches: 5. Germline V gene sequence: CDR1 SGHDN, CDR2 FVKESK. CDR3 length: 13 amino acids. CDR3 amino acids: CASSRTGGTEQYF. CDR3 nucleotides: TGTGCCAGCAGTCGGACAGGGGGTACCGAGCAGTACTTC.

This clonotype showed up just a few times. J is TRBJ2-7 and V is TRBV4-3; 7 bases agree with TRBD2. CDR3 length: 15 amino acids. Per germline, CDR1 LGHNA and CDR2 YSLEER. J was trimmed by 5 bases and V by 1 base; bases with no gene match: 8. The CDR3 region has the DNA TGCGCCAGCAGCCAAGTAGCGGGCCGTTCCCACGAGCAGTACTTC. It yields the protein CASSQVAGRSHEQYF.

This clonotype appeared many times. CDR3 loop: CASSPDGGSGANVLTF. CDR3 coding DNA: TGTGCCAGCAGTCCGGACGGAGGCTCTGGGGCCAACGTCCTGACTTTC. V gene TRBV6-2 or TRBV6-3 combines with J gene TRBJ2-6; tentatively, D is TRBD2 (5 bases). Per the germline V gene, CDR1 is MNHEY and CDR2 is SVGEGT. With 5 bases removed from V and 0 bases from J, the gap between germline ends came to 11 bases. CDR3 length: 16 residues.

This chain joins TRBV7-9 and TRBJ2-7; D assignment may be TRBD1 or TRBD2 (5 bases each). Germline lookup yields CDR1 SEHNR and CDR2 FQNEAQ (reference sequence). The CDR3 extends over 13 amino acids. V gave up 7 bases and J gave up 2 bases, with 12 bases separating them. In nucleotides, the CDR3 is TGTGCCAGCACTTTGGGGGTCCCCTACGAGCAGTACTTC. This gives the protein CASTLGVPYEQYF.

The chain recombines TRBV29-1 with TRBJ1-2, with 7 positions matching TRBD1. CDR1 and CDR2 from the germline V gene are SQVTM and ANQGSEA. This CDR3 contains 12 residues. J was trimmed by 4 bases and V by 7 bases; bases with no gene match: 6. The CDR3 loop is CSAGTEIYGYTF. The CDR3 DNA is TGCAGCGCTGGGACAGAGATCTATGGCTACACCTTC.

The chain links TRBV7-9 to TRBJ2-1; 7 nucleotides agree with TRBD1. The CDR3 extends over 12 amino acids. J lost 14 bases, V lost 1 base, and 5 bases had no gene match. Germline V gives CDR1 SEHNR, CDR2 FQNEAQ (reference sequence). Written as DNA, the CDR3 is TGTGCCAGCAGCTTAGAGGGGGCTATCGAGTTCTTC. Protein product: CASSLEGAIEFF.

The CDR3 region is CSARDVSGSQETQYF. CDR3 DNA sequence: TGCAGTGCTAGAGATGTTAGCGGCAGCCAAGAGACCCAGTACTTC. The chain combines TRBV20-1 with TRBJ2-5; possible D gene TRBD2, 6 bases. V was pared by 0 bases and J by 1 base, with 12 bases between. Germline V gives CDR1 DFQATT, CDR2 SNEGSKA (reference sequence). The CDR3 spans 15 residues.

The chain joins TRBV28 to TRBJ2-2, with D perhaps being TRBD1 or TRBD2 (5 bases each). V shed 8 bases and J shed 10 bases, with 20 bases lying between them. There are 14 residues in the CDR3. Germline loops: CDR1 MDHEN, CDR2 SYDVKM. The CDR3 DNA reads as TGTGCCAGCGGAACTCCCGGGACCCCACCGGAGCTGTTTTTT. It encodes CASGTPGTPPELFF.

Only a few counts were recorded for this clonotype. The genes are TRBV28 and TRBJ2-1; 8 bases map to TRBD1. Germline V lookup: CDR1 MDHEN, CDR2 SYDVKM. The CDR3 is 15 residues long. J was trimmed by 4 bases and V by 0 bases; bases with no gene match: 2. CDR3 coding DNA: TGTGCCAGCAGTTTATGGCAGGGGGCATACAATGAGCAGTTCTTC. Protein: CASSLWQGAYNEQFF.

This clonotype came up many times. The V and J genes are TRBV6-5 and TRBJ1-2, with D possibly being TRBD1 (6 bases). Trimming stripped 2 bases from V and 2 bases from J, with 9 bases between. The germline gives CDR1 MNHEY, CDR2 SVGAGI. The CDR3 is 14 amino acids. CDR3: CASSYLDRNYGYTF. The CDR3 DNA reads TGTGCCAGCAGTTACCTAGACAGGAACTATGGCTACACCTTC.

There are a few counts of this clonotype. The chain has TRBV24-1 and TRBJ2-1, with TRBD1 matching 10 bases. This CDR3 is 15 amino acids long. Unmatched junction bases numbered 5, after V lost 10 bases and J lost 0 bases. In germline, CDR1 is KGHDR, CDR2 SFDVKD. The CDR3 loop is CATGQGGSSYNEQFF. The CDR3 DNA sequence: TGTGCCACAGGACAGGGGGGAAGCTCCTACAATGAGCAGTTCTTC.

This clonotype was seen only once. The J gene is TRBJ2-1, the V gene TRBV5-5, with 7 bases that match TRBD1. The CDR3 runs 16 residues. V shed 1 base and J 2 bases; nucleotides not matched to a gene: 6. Germline V lookup: CDR1 SGHKS, CDR2 YYEKEE (reference sequence). The CDR3 nucleotides read TGTGCCAGCAGCTTGCTCCGGGACAGCGCCTACAATGAGCAGTTCTTC. Protein product: CASSLLRDSAYNEQFF.

This clonotype was detected ten times or more. The chain carries TRBV20-1 and TRBJ2-4, with a possible D match to TRBD1 (6 bases). The V and J ends lost 4 bases and 5 bases respectively, with 18 bases between them. The germline CDR1 and CDR2 sequences are DFQATT and SNEGSKA (reference sequence). This CDR3 comprises 15 residues. The CDR3 DNA reads TGCAGTGCTACCGACAGGTCCCCCCGCCAAAACATTCAGTACTTC. Its translation is CSATDRSPRQNIQYF.

This clonotype turned up a few times. The V and J genes are TRBV29-1 and TRBJ2-7; weak D call: TRBD1 (5 bases). Trimming removed 7 bases at V and 1 base at J, with 11 bases between. The CDR3 runs to 12 residues. Germline V lookup: CDR1 SQVTM, CDR2 ANQGSEA. This CDR3 is CSAWGSSYEQYF. The DNA for the CDR3 is TGCAGCGCCTGGGGCAGTTCCTACGAGCAGTACTTC.

At least ten counts were recorded for this clonotype. CDR3 DNA sequence: TGTGCCAGCAGCTCTACCGGGACAGGGGGCACCGGGGAGCTGTTTTTT. Translating it yields CASSSTGTGGTGELFF. The chain carries TRBV11-2 and TRBJ2-2; 11 nucleotides align to TRBD1. The germline gives CDR1 SGHAT, CDR2 FQNNGV. After removal of 4 bases from V and 4 bases from J, the junction contained 5 bases not matched to a gene. The CDR3 is made up of 16 amino acids.

The chain uses TRBV6-5 and TRBJ2-2; 13 bases are a match to TRBD2. V trimming: 5 bases; J trimming: 3 bases; junction bases outside the gene matches: 6. CDR1 is MNHEY and CDR2 is SVGAGI in the germline V gene. CDR3 length: 17 residues. CDR3 sequence reads: CASSVLAGGPHTGELFF. Written as DNA, the CDR3 is TGTGCCAGCAGTGTACTAGCGGGGGGGCCTCACACCGGGGAGCTGTTTTTT.